These T cell receptor beta chains were read from a single sample in a study of shared clonotypes between healthy human individuals. The table came from immunoSEQ multiplex PCR; TCRdb's copy has only in-frame clones and leaves some out. The table includes 2 million to 2.5 million clones, approximately 93% detected once. The sequenced material came from naive CD4+ T cells from PBMCs. These receptors were collected from a man younger than 35 in good health. Some clones in this sample may be carry-over from other donors' samples. CDR3s include the opening cysteine and the closing phenylalanine or tryptophan. D genes are given only for firm matches. Size is stated for part of the rows, as once, few or many counts, or as a class when the clone is expanded.

>-|-|TRBJ2-2|TRBV7-2
CASRPRVLNTGELFF
TGTGCCAGCAGGCCCCGGGTACTTAACACCGGGGAGCTGTTTTTT
>-|-|TRBJ2-1|TRBV18
CASSPGLLDEQFF
TGTGCCAGCTCACCGGGCCTTCTGGATGAGCAGTTCTTC
>-|-|TRBJ1-3|TRBV18
CASPGDPGHGSSGNTIYF
TGTGCCAGCCCCGGGGATCCGGGACACGGGAGCTCTGGAAACACCATATATTTT
>-|TRBD2|TRBJ2-3|TRBV6-1
CASSVRLAGTDTQYF
TGTGCCAGCAGTGTCCGACTAGCGGGCACAGATACGCAGTATTTT
>-|-|TRBJ1-1|TRBV5-1
CASSDRGTLMNTEAFF
TGCGCCAGCAGCGACCGGGGCACTCTCATGAACACTGAAGCTTTCTTT
>-|TRBD1|TRBJ1-2|TRBV6-5
CASRHDRALGYGYTF
TGTGCCAGCAGGCACGACAGGGCGCTCGGCTATGGCTACACCTTC
>-|-|TRBJ1-1|TRBV7-3
CASSAPGGPNTEAFF
TGTGCCAGCAGCGCGCCCGGGGGCCCGAACACTGAAGCTTTCTTT
>once|-|TRBJ2-7|TRBV6-5
CASSYSWGVEQYF
TGTGCCAGCAGTTACTCCTGGGGGGTCGAGCAGTACTTC
>-|-|TRBJ1-4|TRBV29-1
CSVTGGSNEKLFF
TGCAGCGTTACGGGGGGCTCAAATGAAAAACTGTTTTTT
>once|TRBD1|TRBJ1-2|TRBV30
CAWSAGQVGGYTF
TGTGCCTGGAGTGCCGGACAGGTTGGAGGCTACACCTTC
>-|-|TRBJ2-7|TRBV4-1
CASSPPLRGSLYEQYF
TGCGCCAGCAGCCCCCCCCTCAGGGGCTCTCTCTACGAGCAGTACTTC
>-|-|TRBJ1-5|TRBV5-1
CASSLLGRDQPQHF
TGCGCCAGCAGCTTGCTCGGTAGGGATCAGCCCCAGCATTTT
>few|TRBD2|TRBJ2-1|TRBV5-1
CASSFGLADYNEQFF
TGCGCCAGCAGCTTCGGACTAGCGGATTACAATGAGCAGTTCTTC
>-|-|TRBJ1-1|TRBV11-3
CASSSWGQRGTEAFF
TGTGCCAGCAGCTCCTGGGGGCAGAGAGGCACTGAAGCTTTCTTT
>-|-|TRBJ2-1|TRBV20-1
CSAQPGPEQFF
TGCAGTGCTCAGCCGGGGCCCGAGCAGTTCTTC
>once|-|TRBJ2-1|TRBV5-1
CASSLRSRSYEQFF
TGCGCCAGCAGCTTGCGGTCCAGGTCATATGAGCAGTTCTTC